This is a list of T cell receptor beta chains from one sample in a study of OX40 agonist ivuxolimab in advanced cancers. Generated by immunoSEQ multiplex PCR, the TCRdb table keeps only in-frame clones and is missing some. The profile shows roughly 80,000 clones, approximately 91% of them singletons. This sample comprised CD4+ or CD8+ T cells sorted from blood, obtained in a trial of the OX40 agonist ivuxolimab. Receptors originate from an adult with an advanced solid tumor such as melanoma, head and neck, liver or kidney cancer. The conserved cysteine and the conserved F or W are not part of the CDR3 here. A D gene is named only where the DNA matches it firmly.

TRBV7-2 TRBD2 ASSKRDTFAEQY
TRBV19 . ASSIVGSNNEQF
TRBV28 . ASSLYSNQPQH
TRBV9 TRBD1 ASSQTGTGGLMGSGNTIY
TRBV4-1 TRBD2 ASSHDGRGRAVYEQY
TRBV6-5 TRBD2 ASRLGGRGSDTQY
TRBV11-3 . ASSFWEDETQY
TRBV9 . ASSATGSANEKLF
TRBV11-3 TRBD2 ASSLVVTSGRAYEQY
TRBV11-2 TRBD2 ASSLEGLAGPYNEQF
TRBV27 TRBD1 ASMSRTGASYEQY
TRBV7-9 . ASSLAGAESPLH
TRBV10-3 TRBD2 AISALAGGTDTQY
TRBV7-2 . ASSLGQTMKQY
TRBV6-5 . ASSYSHLASNTEAF
TRBV7-8 . ASSLYITGEQY
TRBV7-9 . ASSLREDTQY
TRBV7-9 TRBD1 ASSSWTGGVAGVRNIQY
TRBV5-8 . ASSDRPRLANYGYT
TRBV7-6 . ASSPGQSKDTQY
TRBV11-2 TRBD2 ASSPRTSGRINEQY
TRBV4-1 . ASSQTYGLGAKNTGELF
TRBV21-1 . ASSKEDKEGHYGYT
TRBV4-2 . ASSQDWTAYNEQF
TRBV4-2 TRBD2 ASGLAGEMYNEQF
TRBV10-1 . ASSESFAVGRISYNEQF
TRBV18 TRBD1 ASSPTGVAETQY
TRBV19 . ASSIVGSNQPQH
TRBV18 TRBD1 ASSSGQTNTEAF
TRBV27 . ASREGVYQPQH
TRBV5-4 . AGHVGGGSTDTQY
TRBV29-1 . SLRGPRSYEQF